This T cell receptor (beta chain) was profiled in a study of beta chain features in type 1 diabetes. This clone was counted between two and nine times. What it recognizes is unknown. The whole isolated RNA underwent reverse transcription, so sequencing captured expressed TCRB transcripts. Naive, central memory and regulatory T cell samples came to a mean of roughly 4 million reads. Profiled with immunoSEQ multiplex PCR; TCRdb holds only in-frame clones, not every one. The data hold around 110,000 clones, with 15% to 20% observed a single time. Whole-study results and caveats: When Type 1 diabetes patients were examined, their TCRB CDR3s proved moderately but significantly shorter in all four CD4+ subsets.

Germline V gives CDR1 SQVTM, CDR2 ANQGSEA. This CDR3 comprises 14 residues. The ends lost 6 bases at V and 6 bases at J; junction bases unmatched: 11. The sample comprised central memory CD4+ T cells from blood. This TCR was sampled from a man aged 30 to 39 with type 1 diabetes. The rearrangement uses TRBV29-1 and TRBJ2-3; 8 bases map to TRBD1. The CDR3 bases are TGCAGCGTAAAAGACCAGGGGGCGGGGGATACGCAGTATTTT. It codes for CSVKDQGAGDTQYF.